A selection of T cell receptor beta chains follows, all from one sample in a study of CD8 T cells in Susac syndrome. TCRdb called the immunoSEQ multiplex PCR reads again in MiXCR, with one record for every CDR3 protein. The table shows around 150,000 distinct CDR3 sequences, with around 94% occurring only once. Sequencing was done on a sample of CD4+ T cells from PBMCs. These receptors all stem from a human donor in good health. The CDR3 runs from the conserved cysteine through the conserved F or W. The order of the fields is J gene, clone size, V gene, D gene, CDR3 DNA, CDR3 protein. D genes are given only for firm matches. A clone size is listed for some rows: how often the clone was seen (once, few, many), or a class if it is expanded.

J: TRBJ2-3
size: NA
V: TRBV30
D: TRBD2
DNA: TGTGCCTGGACCCTAGGACTAGCGGGAAGCACAGATACGCAGTATTTT
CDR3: CAWTLGLAGSTDTQYF

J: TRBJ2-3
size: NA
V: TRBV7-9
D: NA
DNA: TGTGCCAGCAGCTTAGTGTCGGGTACGACAGATACGCAGTATTTT
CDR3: CASSLVSGTTDTQYF

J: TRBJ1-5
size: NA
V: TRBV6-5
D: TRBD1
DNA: TGTGCCAGCAGTCATGGGACAGGGAATCAGCCCCAGCATTTT
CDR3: CASSHGTGNQPQHF

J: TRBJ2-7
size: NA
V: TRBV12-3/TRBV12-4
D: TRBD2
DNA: TGTGCCAGCAGTCCCGGACTAGCGGGGGCTGGGGAGCAGTACTTC
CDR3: CASSPGLAGAGEQYF

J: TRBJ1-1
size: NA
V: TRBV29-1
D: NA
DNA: TGCAGCGTTGAAGATCCCGGGATGAACACTGAAGCTTTCTTT
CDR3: CSVEDPGMNTEAFF

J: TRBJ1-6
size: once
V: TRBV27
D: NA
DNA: TGTGCCAGCAGAGAGGAATCACCCCTCCACTTT
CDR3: CASREESPLHF

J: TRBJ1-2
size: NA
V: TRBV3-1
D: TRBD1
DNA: TGTGCCAGCAGCCAGACACCTCGGACAGGTTATGGCTACACCTTC
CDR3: CASSQTPRTGYGYTF

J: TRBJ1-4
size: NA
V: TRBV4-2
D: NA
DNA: TGTGCCAGCAGCCAAGATACGGGAGAAAAACTGTTTTTT
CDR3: CASSQDTGEKLFF

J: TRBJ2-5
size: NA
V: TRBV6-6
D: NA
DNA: TGTGCTTGTCGGGGGGCCATTTGGCAAGAGACCCAGTACTTC
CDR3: CACRGAIWQETQYF

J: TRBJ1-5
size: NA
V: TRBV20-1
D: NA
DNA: TGCAGTGCCTCGGGACACCTGGGTAATCAGCCCCAGCATTTT
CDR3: CSASGHLGNQPQHF

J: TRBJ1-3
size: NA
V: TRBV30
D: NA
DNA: TGTGCCTGGAGTCCAGGGCATGGCAGGGACTATTTT
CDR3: CAWSPGHGRDYF

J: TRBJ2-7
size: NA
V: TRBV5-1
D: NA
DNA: TGCGCCAGCGGCCGGGACAATTTGTGGGAGCAGTACTTC
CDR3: CASGRDNLWEQYF

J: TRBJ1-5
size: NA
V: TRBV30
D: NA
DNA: TGTGCCTGGAGTCGTCTGGACAATCAGCCCCAGCATTTT
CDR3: CAWSRLDNQPQHF

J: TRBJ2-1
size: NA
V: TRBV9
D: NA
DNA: TGTGCCAGCAGCGTCGAAGGGGGGTCCTACAATGAGCAGTTCTTC
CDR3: CASSVEGGSYNEQFF

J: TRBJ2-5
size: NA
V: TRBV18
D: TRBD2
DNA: TGTGCCAGCTCCCGAACGGGAGGGCAGGAGACCCAGTACTTC
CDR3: CASSRTGGQETQYF

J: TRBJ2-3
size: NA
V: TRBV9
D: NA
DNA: TGTGCCAGCAGCGTAGGCCAGACTAGCACAGATACGCAGTATTTT
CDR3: CASSVGQTSTDTQYF

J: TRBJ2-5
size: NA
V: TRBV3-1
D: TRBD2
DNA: TGTGCCAGCAGCCAAGACGCGGGACTAGCGGGGCGAGAGACCCAGTACTTC
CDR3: CASSQDAGLAGRETQYF

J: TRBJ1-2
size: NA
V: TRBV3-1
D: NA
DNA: TGTGCCAGCAGCCCACAAGACGCGTACTATGGCTACACCTTC
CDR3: CASSPQDAYYGYTF

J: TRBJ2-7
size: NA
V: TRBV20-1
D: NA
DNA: TGCAGTGCTAGGCCGCCTCGTGGCGGCTCCTACGAGCAGTACTTC
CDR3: CSARPPRGGSYEQYF

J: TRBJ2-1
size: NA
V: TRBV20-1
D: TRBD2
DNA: TGCAGTGCTAGGATTAGCGGGGGGGCCTACAATGAGCAGTTCTTC
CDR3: CSARISGGAYNEQFF

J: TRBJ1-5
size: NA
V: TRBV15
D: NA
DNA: TGTGCCACCAGCAGAGATCGCAGGGACAATCAGCCCCAGCATTTT
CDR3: CATSRDRRDNQPQHF

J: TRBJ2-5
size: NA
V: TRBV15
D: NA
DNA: TGTGCCACCAGCAGAACAGGGCTGAAAGAGACCCAGTACTTC
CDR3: CATSRTGLKETQYF

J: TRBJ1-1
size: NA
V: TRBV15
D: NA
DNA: TGTGCCACCAGCAGAGTTGGGAGGAACACTGAAGCTTTCTTT
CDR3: CATSRVGRNTEAFF

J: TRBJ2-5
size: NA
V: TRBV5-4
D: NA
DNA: TGTGCCAGCAGCTTGGGGCCTCGGGAGACCCAGTACTTC
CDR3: CASSLGPRETQYF

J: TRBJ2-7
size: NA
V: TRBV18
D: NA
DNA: TGTGCCAGCTCACCACTCAGTCTCTCCTACGAGCAGTACTTC
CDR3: CASSPLSLSYEQYF